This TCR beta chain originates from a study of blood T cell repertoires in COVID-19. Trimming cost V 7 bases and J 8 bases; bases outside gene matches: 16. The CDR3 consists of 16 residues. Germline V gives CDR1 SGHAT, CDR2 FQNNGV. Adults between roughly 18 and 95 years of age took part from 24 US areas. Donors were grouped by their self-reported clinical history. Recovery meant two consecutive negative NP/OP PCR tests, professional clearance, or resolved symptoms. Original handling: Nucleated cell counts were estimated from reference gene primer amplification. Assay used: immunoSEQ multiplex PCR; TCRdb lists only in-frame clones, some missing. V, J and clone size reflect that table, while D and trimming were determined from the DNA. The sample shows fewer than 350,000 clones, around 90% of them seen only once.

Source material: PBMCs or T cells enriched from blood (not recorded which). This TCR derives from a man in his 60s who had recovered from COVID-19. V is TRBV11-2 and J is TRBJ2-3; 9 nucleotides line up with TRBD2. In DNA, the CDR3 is TGTGCCAGCACCCCCCTCGGCGGGAGGGTGGAAGGTACGCAGTATTTT. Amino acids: CASTPLGGRVEGTQYF.